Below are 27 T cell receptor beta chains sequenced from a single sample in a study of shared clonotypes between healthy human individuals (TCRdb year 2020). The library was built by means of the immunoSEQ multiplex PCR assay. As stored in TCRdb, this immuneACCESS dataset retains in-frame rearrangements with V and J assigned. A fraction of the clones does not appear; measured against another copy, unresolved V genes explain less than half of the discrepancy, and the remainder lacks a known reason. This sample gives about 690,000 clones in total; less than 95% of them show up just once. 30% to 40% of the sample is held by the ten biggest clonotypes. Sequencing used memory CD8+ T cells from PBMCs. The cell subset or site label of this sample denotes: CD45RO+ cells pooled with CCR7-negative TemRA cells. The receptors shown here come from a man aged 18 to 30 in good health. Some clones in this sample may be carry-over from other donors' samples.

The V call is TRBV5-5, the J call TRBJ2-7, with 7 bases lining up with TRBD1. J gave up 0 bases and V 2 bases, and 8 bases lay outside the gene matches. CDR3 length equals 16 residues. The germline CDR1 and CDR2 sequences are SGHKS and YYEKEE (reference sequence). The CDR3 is CASSLLGQRGSYEQYF. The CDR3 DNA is TGTGCCAGCAGCTTACTGGGACAGCGCGGCTCCTACGAGCAGTACTTC.

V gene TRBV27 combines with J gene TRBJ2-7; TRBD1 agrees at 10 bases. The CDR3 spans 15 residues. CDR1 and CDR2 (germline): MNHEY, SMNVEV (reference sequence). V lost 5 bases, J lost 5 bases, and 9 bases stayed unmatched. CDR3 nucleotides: TGTGCCAGCAGTCCGACCGGGACAGGGGCCCACGAGCAGTACTTC. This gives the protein CASSPTGTGAHEQYF.

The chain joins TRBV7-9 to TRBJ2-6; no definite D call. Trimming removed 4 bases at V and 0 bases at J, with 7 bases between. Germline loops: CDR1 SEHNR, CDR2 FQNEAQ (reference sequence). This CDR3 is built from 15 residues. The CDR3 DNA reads TGTGCCAGCAGCTGGACGGTCTCTGGGGCCAACGTCCTGACTTTC. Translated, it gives CASSWTVSGANVLTF.

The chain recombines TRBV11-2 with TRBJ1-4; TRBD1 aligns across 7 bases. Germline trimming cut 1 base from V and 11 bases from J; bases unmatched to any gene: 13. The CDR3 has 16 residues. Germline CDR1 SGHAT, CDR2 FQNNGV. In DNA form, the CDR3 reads TGTGCCAGCAGCTTAGGTCGGACAGGCCGGGGTGATAAACTGTTTTTT. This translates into CASSLGRTGRGDKLFF.

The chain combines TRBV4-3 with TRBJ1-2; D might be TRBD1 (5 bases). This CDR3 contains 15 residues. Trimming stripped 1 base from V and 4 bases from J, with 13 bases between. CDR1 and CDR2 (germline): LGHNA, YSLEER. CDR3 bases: TGCGCCAGCAGCCAAGTCGTGGGGACCTCCTATGGCTACACCTTC. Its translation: CASSQVVGTSYGYTF.

The CDR3 DNA reads TGTGCCAGTCTGGGTCCAACGCACGATGAAAAACTGTTTTTT. The encoded protein is CASLGPTHDEKLFF. J is TRBJ1-4 and V is TRBV19; the D is unclear. There are 14 residues in the CDR3. Germline values: CDR1 LNHDA, CDR2 SQIVND (reference sequence). Trimming took off 8 bases at V and 6 bases at J, with 16 bases between the two ends.

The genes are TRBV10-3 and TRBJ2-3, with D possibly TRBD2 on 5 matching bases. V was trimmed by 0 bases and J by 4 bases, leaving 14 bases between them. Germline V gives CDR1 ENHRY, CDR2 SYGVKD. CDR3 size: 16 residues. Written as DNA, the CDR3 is TGTGCCATCAGTGAGTCCATCGGGGTCTCCGCAGATACGCAGTATTTT. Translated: CAISESIGVSADTQYF.

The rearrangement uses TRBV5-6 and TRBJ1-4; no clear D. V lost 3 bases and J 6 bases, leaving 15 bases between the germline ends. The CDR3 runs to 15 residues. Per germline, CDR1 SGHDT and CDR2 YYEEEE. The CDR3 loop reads CASSSSGSSHEKLFF. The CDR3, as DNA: TGTGCCAGCAGCTCCTCGGGCTCATCTCATGAAAAACTGTTTTTT. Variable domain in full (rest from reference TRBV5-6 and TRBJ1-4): DAGVTQSPTHLIKTRGQQVTLRCSPKSGHDTVSWYQQALGQGPQFIFQYYEEEERQRGNFPDRFSGHQFPNYSSELNVNALLLGDSALYLCASSSSGSSHEKLFFGSGTQLSVL.

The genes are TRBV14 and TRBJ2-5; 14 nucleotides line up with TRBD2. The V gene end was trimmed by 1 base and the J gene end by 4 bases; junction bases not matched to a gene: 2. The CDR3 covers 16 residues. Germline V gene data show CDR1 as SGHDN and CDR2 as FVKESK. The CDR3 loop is CASSQGTSGRLETQYF. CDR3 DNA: TGTGCCAGCAGCCAAGGGACTAGCGGGAGGTTAGAGACCCAGTACTTC.

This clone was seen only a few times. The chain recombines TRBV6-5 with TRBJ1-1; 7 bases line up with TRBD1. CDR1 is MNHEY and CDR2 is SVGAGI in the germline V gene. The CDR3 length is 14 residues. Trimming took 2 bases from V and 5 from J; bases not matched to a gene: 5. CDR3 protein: CASSYRTGWTEAFF. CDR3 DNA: TGTGCCAGCAGTTACCGGACAGGATGGACTGAAGCTTTCTTT.

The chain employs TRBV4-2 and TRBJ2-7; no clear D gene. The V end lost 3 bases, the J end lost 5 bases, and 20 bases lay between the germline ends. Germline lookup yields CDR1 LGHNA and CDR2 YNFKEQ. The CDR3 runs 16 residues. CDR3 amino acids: CASSHVTVEFGDEQYF. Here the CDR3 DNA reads TGTGCCAGCAGCCATGTGACGGTGGAGTTTGGGGACGAGCAGTACTTC.

CDR3 loop: CASSFFGGVGGLYGYTF. CDR3 nucleotide sequence: TGTGCCAGCAGCTTCTTTGGAGGGGTAGGGGGTCTTTATGGCTACACCTTC. This chain uses TRBV5-5 with TRBJ1-2; possibly TRBD1 for D (6 bases). The V gene lost 2 bases and the J gene lost 5 bases, with 22 bases spanning the gap. The CDR3 length is 17 residues. Germline CDR1 SGHKS, CDR2 YYEKEE (reference sequence).

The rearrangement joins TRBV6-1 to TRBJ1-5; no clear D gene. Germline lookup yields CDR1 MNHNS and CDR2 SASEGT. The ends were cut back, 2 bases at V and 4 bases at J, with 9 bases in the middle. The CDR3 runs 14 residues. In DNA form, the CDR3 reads TGTGCCAGCAGTGAACCCGGGCGGAATCAGCCCCAGCATTTT. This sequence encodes CASSEPGRNQPQHF.

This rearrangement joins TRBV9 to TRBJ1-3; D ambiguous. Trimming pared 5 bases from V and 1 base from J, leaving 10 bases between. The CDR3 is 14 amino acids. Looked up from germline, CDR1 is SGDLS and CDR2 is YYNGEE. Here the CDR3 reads CASSVSGSGNTIYF. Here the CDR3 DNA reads TGTGCCAGCAGTGTTTCGGGTTCTGGAAACACCATATATTTT.

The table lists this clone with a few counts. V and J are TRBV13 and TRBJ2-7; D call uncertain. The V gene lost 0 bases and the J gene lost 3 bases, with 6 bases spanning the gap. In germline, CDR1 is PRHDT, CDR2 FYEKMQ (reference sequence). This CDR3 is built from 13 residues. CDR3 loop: CASSLGLGYEQYF. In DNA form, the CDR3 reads TGTGCCAGCAGCTTAGGCCTCGGCTACGAGCAGTACTTC.

The CDR3 here is CASSPIDSGPITGELFF. CDR3 DNA: TGTGCCAGCAGCCCGATAGACTCCGGACCTATAACCGGGGAGCTGTTTTTT. The chain couples TRBV7-9 to TRBJ2-2; D remains ambiguous. The CDR3 sequence is 17 residues long. Per the germline V gene, CDR1 is SEHNR and CDR2 is FQNEAQ (reference sequence). The V end was cut by 5 bases, the J end by 5 bases, with 21 bases between.

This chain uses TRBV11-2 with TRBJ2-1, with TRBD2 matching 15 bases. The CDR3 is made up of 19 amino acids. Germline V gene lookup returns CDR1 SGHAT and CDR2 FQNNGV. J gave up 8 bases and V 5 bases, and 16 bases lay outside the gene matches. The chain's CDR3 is CASSRPRTSGRAPLDEQFF. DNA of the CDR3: TGTGCCAGCAGCCGTCCCAGGACTAGCGGGAGGGCCCCCTTGGATGAGCAGTTCTTC.

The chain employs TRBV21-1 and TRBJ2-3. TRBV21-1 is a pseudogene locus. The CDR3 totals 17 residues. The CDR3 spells CASSKESRDRSTDTQYF. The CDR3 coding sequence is TGTGCCAGCAGCAAAGAGTCCAGGGACCGAAGCACAGATACGCAGTATTTT.

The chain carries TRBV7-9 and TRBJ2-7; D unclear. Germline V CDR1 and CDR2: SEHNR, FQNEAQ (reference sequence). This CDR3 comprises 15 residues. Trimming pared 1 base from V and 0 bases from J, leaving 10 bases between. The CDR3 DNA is TGTGCCAGCAGCTTAGGGGTGATGAGCTCCTACGAGCAGTACTTC. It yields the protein CASSLGVMSSYEQYF.

The CDR3 DNA is TGTGCCAGCAGGGGCGGGGGGACTAATGAAAAACTGTTTTTT. Its protein is CASRGGGTNEKLFF. The genes are TRBV7-9 and TRBJ1-4; maybe TRBD1 (5 bases). Germline loops: CDR1 SEHNR, CDR2 FQNEAQ (reference sequence). Trimming pared 6 bases from V and 2 bases from J, leaving 10 bases between. This CDR3 spans 14 amino acids.

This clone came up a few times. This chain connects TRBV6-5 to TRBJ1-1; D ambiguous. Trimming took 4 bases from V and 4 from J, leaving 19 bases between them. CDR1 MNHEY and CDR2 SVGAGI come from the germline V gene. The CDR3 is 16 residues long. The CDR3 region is CASSSREGGKTTEAFF. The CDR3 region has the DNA TGTGCCAGCAGTTCCCGAGAGGGCGGCAAGACCACTGAAGCTTTCTTT.

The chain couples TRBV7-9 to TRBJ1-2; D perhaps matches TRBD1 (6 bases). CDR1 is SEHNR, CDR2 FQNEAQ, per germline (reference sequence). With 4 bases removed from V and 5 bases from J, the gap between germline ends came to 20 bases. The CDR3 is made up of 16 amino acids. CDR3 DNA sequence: TGTGCCAGCAGCTCCCCCACCTCCAGTACAGGGTATGGCTACACCTTC. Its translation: CASSSPTSSTGYGYTF. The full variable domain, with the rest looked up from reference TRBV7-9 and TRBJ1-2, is DTGVSQNPRHKITKRGQNVTFRCDPISEHNRLYWYRQTLGQGPEFLTYFQNEAQLEKSRLLSDRFSAERPKGSFSTLEIQRTEQGDSAMYLCASSSPTSSTGYGYTFGSGTRLTVV.

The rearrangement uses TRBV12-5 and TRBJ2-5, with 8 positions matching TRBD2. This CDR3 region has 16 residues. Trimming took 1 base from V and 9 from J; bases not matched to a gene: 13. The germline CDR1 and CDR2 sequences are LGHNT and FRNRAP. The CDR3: CASGLAPGLGDRAQYF. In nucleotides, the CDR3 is TGTGCTAGTGGTTTGGCTCCGGGACTAGGGGATCGGGCCCAGTACTTC.

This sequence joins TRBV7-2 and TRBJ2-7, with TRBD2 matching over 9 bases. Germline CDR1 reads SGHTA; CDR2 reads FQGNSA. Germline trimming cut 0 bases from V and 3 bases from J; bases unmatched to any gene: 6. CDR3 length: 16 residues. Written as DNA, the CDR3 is TGTGCCAGCAGCTTAGCGGGCGGGAGGGCCGTCTACGAGCAGTACTTC. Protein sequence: CASSLAGGRAVYEQYF.

The CDR3 sequence is CASSLGASGRRRWGGELFF. DNA of the CDR3: TGTGCCAGCAGCTTAGGGGCTAGCGGGAGACGTCGATGGGGCGGGGAGCTGTTTTTT. The chain joins TRBV7-9 to TRBJ2-2, with 10 bases aligning to TRBD2. Trimming at V came to 1 base and at J to 7 bases, leaving 15 bases not matched to a gene. This CDR3 is built from 19 residues. CDR1 is SEHNR, CDR2 FQNEAQ, per germline (reference sequence). Drawing the rest from reference TRBV7-9 and TRBJ2-2, the complete variable domain is DTGVSQNPRHKITKRGQNVTFRCDPISEHNRLYWYRQTLGQGPEFLTYFQNEAQLEKSRLLSDRFSAERPKGSFSTLEIQRTEQGDSAMYLCASSLGASGRRRWGGELFFGEGSRLTVL.

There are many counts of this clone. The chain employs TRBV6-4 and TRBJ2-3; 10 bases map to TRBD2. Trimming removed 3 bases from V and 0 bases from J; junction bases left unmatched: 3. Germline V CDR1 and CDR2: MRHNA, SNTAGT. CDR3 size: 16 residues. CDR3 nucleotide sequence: TGTGCCAGCAGTGAGGGGACTAGCGATAGCACAGATACGCAGTATTTT. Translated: CASSEGTSDSTDTQYF.

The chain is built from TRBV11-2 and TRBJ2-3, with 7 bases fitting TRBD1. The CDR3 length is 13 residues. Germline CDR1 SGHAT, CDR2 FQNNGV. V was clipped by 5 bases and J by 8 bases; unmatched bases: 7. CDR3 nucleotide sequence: TGTGCCAGCAGCCGCCCCAGGGGGTCTACGCAGTATTTT. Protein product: CASSRPRGSTQYF. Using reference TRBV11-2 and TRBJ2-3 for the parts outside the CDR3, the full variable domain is EAGVAQSPRYKIIEKRQSVAFWCNPISGHATLYWYQQILGQGPKLLIQFQNNGVVDDSQLPKDRFSAERLKGVDSTLKIQPAKLEDSAVYLCASSRPRGSTQYFGPGTRLTVL.